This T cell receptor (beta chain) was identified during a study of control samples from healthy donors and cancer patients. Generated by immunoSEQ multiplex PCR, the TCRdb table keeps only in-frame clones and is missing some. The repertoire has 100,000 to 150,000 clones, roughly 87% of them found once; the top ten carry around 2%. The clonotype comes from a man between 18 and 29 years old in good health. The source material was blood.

CDR3 loop: CAGGEGRVYGYTF. CDR3 bases: TGTGCCGGCGGTGAGGGCAGGGTCTATGGCTACACCTTC. This chain joins TRBV28 and TRBJ1-2; a possible D gene is TRBD1 (5 bases). This CDR3 contains 13 residues. Between the trimmed V and J ends, which lost 11 bases and 4 bases, there was a span of 17 bases. Germline-derived CDR1 and CDR2 are MDHEN and SYDVKM.